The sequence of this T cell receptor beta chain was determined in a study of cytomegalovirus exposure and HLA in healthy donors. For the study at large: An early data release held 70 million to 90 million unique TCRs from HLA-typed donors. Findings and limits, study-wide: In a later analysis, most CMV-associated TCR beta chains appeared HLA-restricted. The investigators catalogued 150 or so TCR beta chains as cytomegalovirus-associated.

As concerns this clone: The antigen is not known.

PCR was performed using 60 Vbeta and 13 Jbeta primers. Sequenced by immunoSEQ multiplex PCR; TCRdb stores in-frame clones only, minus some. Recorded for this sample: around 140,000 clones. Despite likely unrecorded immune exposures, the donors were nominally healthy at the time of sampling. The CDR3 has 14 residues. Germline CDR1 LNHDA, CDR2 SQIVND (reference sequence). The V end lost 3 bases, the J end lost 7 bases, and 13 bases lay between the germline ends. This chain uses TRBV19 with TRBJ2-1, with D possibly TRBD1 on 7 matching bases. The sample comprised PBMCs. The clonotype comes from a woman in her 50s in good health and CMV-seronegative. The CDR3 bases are TGTGCCAGTAGTATGATCAGGGGGGATAATGAGCAGTTCTTC. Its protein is CASSMIRGDNEQFF.